This T cell receptor (beta chain) was found in a study of neoadjuvant nivolumab and ipilimumab in lung cancer. The CDR3 runs 11 residues. V was trimmed by 3 bases and J by 4 bases, leaving 3 bases between them. The germline CDR1 and CDR2 sequences are MGHDK and SYGVNS. TCRdb's copy holds only in-frame clones and misses some; the assay was immunoSEQ multiplex PCR. Of around 17,000 clones listed, 76% are singletons. Note on this clone: Other nucleotide sequences in the sample specify the same CDR3.

The TCR comes from an adult with non-small cell lung cancer. The genes are TRBV25-1 and TRBJ1-2; D is undetermined. This specimen was tumor tissue, taken after neoadjuvant nivolumab, alone or with ipilimumab, at or shortly before surgery. CDR3 nucleotide sequence: TGTGCCAGCAGTGAGAGCTATGGCTACACCTTC. This sequence encodes CASSESYGYTF.